This T cell receptor beta chain was profiled in a study of T cell repertoires in cytomegalovirus infection. Across the study: Well-studied HLA-B-restricted epitopes and recently identified HLA-C-restricted epitopes of CMV were both used in the study. The public TCR beta signatures pointed to both CMV infection and matching HLA type.

General study points: CMV-specific HLA-C-restricted TCR beta clonotypes dominated the ex vivo response. CMV carriers having the relevant HLA were flagged by cumulative public TCR beta family frequency.

With respect to this clonotype: Its cognate antigen is unknown.

Each CDR3 protein gets one entry after TCRdb re-called the reads with MiXCR. The sample shows roughly 310,000 distinct CDR3 sequences, about 28% of them seen only once. The clonotype was recovered from a human donor in good health (CMV status not recorded). Some clones in this sample may be carry-over from other donors' samples. Sequenced here: cultured PBMCs, sampled from culture after CMV antigen stimulation.

The chain's CDR3 is CASSIGTAASTDTQYF. The CDR3 DNA reads as TGTGCCAGTAGTATAGGGACAGCGGCTAGCACAGATACGCAGTATTTT. The chain combines TRBV19 with TRBJ2-3, with D maybe TRBD1 (6 bases). CDR1 is LNHDA, CDR2 SQIVND, per germline (reference sequence). With 1 base removed from V and 0 bases from J, the gap between germline ends came to 11 bases. This CDR3 contains 16 residues.